This TCR beta chain was sequenced in a study of blood T cell repertoires in COVID-19. Study-wide background: Italy, Spain and the United States were the sources of the convalescent and acute COVID-19 samples.

Study processing details: By means of reference gene primer amplification, nucleated cell counts were estimated. Using immunoSEQ multiplex PCR, the repertoire was profiled, and TCRdb retains in-frame clones only, with some absent. That table furnishes V, J and clone size, whereas the DNA furnished D and trimming. The table includes over 45,000 clones, about 75% detected once. CDR1 is MGHRA and CDR2 is YSYEKL in the germline V gene. The CDR3 consists of 12 residues. V lost 0 bases and J lost 5, with 4 bases in between. The sequenced material came from peripheral blood. This chain joins TRBV4-1 and TRBJ2-5; D gene uncertain. This clonotype was sampled from a man aged 50 to 60 with active or convalescent COVID-19. The DNA of the CDR3 is TGCGCCAGCAGCCAAGATCGGGAGACCCAGTACTTC. Encoded protein: CASSQDRETQYF.